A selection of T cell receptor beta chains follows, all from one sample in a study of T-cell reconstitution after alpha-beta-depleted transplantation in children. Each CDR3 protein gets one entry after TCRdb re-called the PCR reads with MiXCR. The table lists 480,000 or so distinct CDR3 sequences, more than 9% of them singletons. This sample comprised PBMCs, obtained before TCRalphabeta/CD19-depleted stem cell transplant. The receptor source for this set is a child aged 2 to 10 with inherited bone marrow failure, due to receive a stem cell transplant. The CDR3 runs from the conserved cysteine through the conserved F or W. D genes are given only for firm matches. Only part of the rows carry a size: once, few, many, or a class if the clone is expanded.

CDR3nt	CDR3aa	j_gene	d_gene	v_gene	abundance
TGTGCCAGCAGGCCACTAGAGATTACTGGGGCCAACGTCCTGACTTTC	CASRPLEITGANVLTF	TRBJ2-6	-	TRBV28	many
TGTGCCATCAGTTACACAGGGCCCTCGACAGATACGCAGTATTTT	CAISYTGPSTDTQYF	TRBJ2-3	-	TRBV10-3	many
TGTGCCAGCAGCTACGACAGGGTAGGCACAGATACGCAGTATTTT	CASSYDRVGTDTQYF	TRBJ2-3	TRBD1	TRBV28	many
TGTGCCAGCAGCTTAGACGGGACTAGCACTGAGCAGTACTTC	CASSLDGTSTEQYF	TRBJ2-7	TRBD2	TRBV7-2	-
TGTGCCAGCAGTTATCAGAGGGACTACTATGGCTACACCTTC	CASSYQRDYYGYTF	TRBJ1-2	-	TRBV12-3/TRBV12-4	many
TGCGCCAGCAGCTTGGTGGGGAAGGAGCAGTTCTTC	CASSLVGKEQFF	TRBJ2-1	-	TRBV5-1	-
TGCAGCGTTTTTGGGGGCCAAGAGACCCAGTACTTC	CSVFGGQETQYF	TRBJ2-5	-	TRBV29-1	many
TGTGCCAGCAAGAGAGTACTTGGGAATGGCTACACCTTC	CASKRVLGNGYTF	TRBJ1-2	-	TRBV6-1	many
TGTGCCAGCAGTGAATTCCCGCCGCGGGACCTCCATCACAATGAGCAGTTCTTC	CASSEFPPRDLHHNEQFF	TRBJ2-1	-	TRBV25-1	-
TGTGCCAGCAGCTTAGGACGTCGCTCTGGAAACACCATATATTTT	CASSLGRRSGNTIYF	TRBJ1-3	-	TRBV7-6	many
TGTGCCAGCAGTTACTCCCCCAGCAGGGCCAAAAACATTCAGTACTTC	CASSYSPSRAKNIQYF	TRBJ2-4	-	TRBV6-2/TRBV6-3	few
TGCAGCGTTGAACTGCTTTACATGAACACTGAAGCTTTCTTT	CSVELLYMNTEAFF	TRBJ1-1	-	TRBV29-1	-
TGCAGCGTTCCCGGACAGGGGGCCTACGAGCAGTACTTC	CSVPGQGAYEQYF	TRBJ2-7	TRBD1	TRBV29-1	many
TGTGCCAGCAGAAGGCCCTCCTACGAGCAGTACTTC	CASRRPSYEQYF	TRBJ2-7	-	TRBV2	many
TGTGCCAGCTCACCACGGGGCCTAGCGGGTTTCAATGAGCAGTTCTTC	CASSPRGLAGFNEQFF	TRBJ2-1	TRBD2	TRBV18	few
TGTGCCAGCAGCTTGTACAGAATTAATGAAAAACTGTTTTTT	CASSLYRINEKLFF	TRBJ1-4	-	TRBV5-5	-
TGCGCCAGCAGCCAAGATCTCTTGGGACACCACTCGACGGGCTACACCTTC	CASSQDLLGHHSTGYTF	TRBJ1-2	-	TRBV4-3	many
TGTGCCAGCAGCTTTGGGGACCGGGACTACCGGTGGGAGCTGTTTTTT	CASSFGDRDYRWELFF	TRBJ2-2	TRBD2	TRBV7-2	many
TGCGCCAGCAGCCAAGATCTAGGGACTAGCGGGACCTACGAGCAGTACTTC	CASSQDLGTSGTYEQYF	TRBJ2-7	TRBD2	TRBV4-1	many
TGTGCCAGCAGCTTAGAGTCAGGGATGTACGAGCAGTACTTC	CASSLESGMYEQYF	TRBJ2-7	-	TRBV7-9	many
TGTGCCAGCAGCCCACAGAGCGGGAGGGCCTACAATGAGCAGTTCTTC	CASSPQSGRAYNEQFF	TRBJ2-1	TRBD2	TRBV7-2	many
TGTGCCAGCAGCTCCCGAGCTCGGCACCAATCCTACAATGAGCAGTTCTTC	CASSSRARHQSYNEQFF	TRBJ2-1	-	TRBV7-2	few
TGTGCCAGTAGTGTACCCCCCAACAAAGGATCTAACACTGAAGCTTTCTTT	CASSVPPNKGSNTEAFF	TRBJ1-1	-	TRBV19	-